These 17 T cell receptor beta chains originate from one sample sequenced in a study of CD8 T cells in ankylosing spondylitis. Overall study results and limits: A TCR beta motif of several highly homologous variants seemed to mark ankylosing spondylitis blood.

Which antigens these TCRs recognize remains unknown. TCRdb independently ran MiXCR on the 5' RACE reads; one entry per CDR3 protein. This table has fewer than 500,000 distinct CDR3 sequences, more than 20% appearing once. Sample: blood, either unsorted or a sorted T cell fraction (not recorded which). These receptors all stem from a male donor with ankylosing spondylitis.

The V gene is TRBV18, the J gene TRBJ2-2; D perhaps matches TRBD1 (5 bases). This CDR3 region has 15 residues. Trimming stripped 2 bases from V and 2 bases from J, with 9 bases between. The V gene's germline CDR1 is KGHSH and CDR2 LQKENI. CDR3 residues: CASSPETANTGELFF. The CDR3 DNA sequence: TGTGCCAGCTCACCAGAGACAGCCAACACCGGGGAGCTGTTTTTT.

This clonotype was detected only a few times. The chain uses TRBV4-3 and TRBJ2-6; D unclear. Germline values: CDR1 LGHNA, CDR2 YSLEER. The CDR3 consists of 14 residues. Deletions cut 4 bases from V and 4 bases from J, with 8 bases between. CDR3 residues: CASSRLGGANVLTF. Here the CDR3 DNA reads TGCGCCAGCAGCCGCCTAGGGGGGGCCAACGTCCTGACTTTC.

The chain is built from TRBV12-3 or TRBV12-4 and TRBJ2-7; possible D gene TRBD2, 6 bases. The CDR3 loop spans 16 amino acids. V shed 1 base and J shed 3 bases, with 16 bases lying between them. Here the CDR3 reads CASSLDRGGGIYEQYF. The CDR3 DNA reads TGTGCCAGCAGTTTAGACCGCGGTGGAGGGATCTACGAGCAGTACTTC.

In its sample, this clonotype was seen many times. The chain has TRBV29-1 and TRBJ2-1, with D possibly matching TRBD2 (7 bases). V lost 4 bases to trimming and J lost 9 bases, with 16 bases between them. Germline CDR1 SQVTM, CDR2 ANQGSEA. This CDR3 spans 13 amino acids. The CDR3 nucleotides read TGCAGCGTTGCGGGGGGCGCGAAAAGTGAGCAGTTCTTC. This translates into CSVAGGAKSEQFF.

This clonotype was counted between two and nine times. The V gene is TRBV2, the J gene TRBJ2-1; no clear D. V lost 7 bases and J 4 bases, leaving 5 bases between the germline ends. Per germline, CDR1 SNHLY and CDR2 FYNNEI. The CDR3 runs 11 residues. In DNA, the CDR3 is TGTGCCAGCACTACGTACAATGAGCAGTTCTTC. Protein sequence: CASTTYNEQFF.

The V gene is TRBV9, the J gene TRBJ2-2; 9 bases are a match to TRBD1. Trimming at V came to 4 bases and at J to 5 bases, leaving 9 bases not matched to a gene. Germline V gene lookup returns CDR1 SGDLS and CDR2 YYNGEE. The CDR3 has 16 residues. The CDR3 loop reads CASSPFGDRVTGELFF. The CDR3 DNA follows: TGTGCCAGCAGCCCCTTCGGGGACAGGGTAACCGGGGAGCTGTTTTTT.

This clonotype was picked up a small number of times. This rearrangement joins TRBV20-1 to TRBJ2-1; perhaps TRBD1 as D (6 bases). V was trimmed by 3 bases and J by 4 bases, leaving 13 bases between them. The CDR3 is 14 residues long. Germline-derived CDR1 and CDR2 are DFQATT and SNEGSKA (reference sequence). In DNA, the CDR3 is TGCAGTGCTAGGGGGGCTTTAGGTTACAATGAGCAGTTCTTC. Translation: CSARGALGYNEQFF.

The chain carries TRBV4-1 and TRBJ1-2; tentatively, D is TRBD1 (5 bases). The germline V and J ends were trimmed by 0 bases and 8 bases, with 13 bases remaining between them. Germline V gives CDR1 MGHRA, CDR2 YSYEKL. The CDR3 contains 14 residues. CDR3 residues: CASSQEGQVWGYTF. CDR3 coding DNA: TGCGCCAGCAGCCAAGAGGGGCAGGTCTGGGGCTACACCTTC.

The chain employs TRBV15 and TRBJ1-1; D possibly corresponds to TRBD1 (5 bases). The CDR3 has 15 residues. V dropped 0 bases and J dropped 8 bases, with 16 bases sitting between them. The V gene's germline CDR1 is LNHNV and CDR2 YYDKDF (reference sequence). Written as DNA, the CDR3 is TGTGCCACCAGCAGAGATCTTGGGACGTTTAGAGAAGCTTTCTTT. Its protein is CATSRDLGTFREAFF.

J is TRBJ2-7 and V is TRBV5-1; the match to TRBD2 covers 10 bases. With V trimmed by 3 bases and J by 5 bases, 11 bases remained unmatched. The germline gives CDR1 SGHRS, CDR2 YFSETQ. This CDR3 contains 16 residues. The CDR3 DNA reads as TGCGCCAGCAGCTCCTACGATAGCGGGAGGTCCCACGAGCAGTACTTC. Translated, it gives CASSSYDSGRSHEQYF.

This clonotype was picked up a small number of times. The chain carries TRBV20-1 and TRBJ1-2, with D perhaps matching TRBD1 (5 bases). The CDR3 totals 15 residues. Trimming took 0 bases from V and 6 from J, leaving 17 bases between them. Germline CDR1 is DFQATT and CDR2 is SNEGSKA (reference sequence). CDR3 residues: CSARDWGRIEDGYTF. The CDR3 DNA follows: TGCAGTGCTAGAGACTGGGGCAGGATAGAGGATGGCTACACCTTC.

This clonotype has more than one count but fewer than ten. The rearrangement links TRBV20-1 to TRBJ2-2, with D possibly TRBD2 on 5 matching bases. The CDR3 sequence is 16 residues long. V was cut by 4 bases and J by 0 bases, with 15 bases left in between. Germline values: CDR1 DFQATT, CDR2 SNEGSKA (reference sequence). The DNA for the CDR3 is TGCAGTGCTACCATCCAAGGAGCGGCGAACACCGGGGAGCTGTTTTTT. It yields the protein CSATIQGAANTGELFF.

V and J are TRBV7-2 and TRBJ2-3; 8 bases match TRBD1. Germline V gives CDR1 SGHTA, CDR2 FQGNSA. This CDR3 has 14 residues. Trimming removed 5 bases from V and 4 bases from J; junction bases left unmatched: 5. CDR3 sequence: CASSLTGAADTQYF. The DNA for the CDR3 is TGTGCCAGCAGCCTGACAGGGGCGGCAGATACGCAGTATTTT.

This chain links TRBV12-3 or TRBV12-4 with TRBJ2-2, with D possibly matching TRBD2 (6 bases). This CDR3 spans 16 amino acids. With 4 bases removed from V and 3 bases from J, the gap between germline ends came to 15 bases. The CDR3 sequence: CASSSPERGYTGELFF. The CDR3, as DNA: TGTGCCAGCAGTTCTCCTGAACGGGGGTACACCGGGGAGCTGTTTTTT.

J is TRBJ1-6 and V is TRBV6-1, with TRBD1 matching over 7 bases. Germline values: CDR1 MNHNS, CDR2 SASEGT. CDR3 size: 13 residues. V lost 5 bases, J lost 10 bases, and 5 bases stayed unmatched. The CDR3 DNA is TGTGCCAGCAGTCAAGACAGGGTGTCACCCCTCCACTTT. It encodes CASSQDRVSPLHF.

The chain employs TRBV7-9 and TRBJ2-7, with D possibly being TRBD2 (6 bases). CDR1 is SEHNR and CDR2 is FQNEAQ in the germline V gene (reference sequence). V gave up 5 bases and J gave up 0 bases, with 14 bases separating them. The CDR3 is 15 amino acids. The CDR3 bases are TGTGCCAGCAGCCCCTTTAGCGGTTCCTCCTACGAGCAGTACTTC. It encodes CASSPFSGSSYEQYF.

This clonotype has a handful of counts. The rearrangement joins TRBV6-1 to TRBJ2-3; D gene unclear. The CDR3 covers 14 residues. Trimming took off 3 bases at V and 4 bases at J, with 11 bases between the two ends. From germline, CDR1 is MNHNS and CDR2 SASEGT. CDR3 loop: CASSDPLGADTQYF. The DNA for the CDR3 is TGTGCCAGCAGTGACCCCCTTGGGGCAGATACGCAGTATTTT.